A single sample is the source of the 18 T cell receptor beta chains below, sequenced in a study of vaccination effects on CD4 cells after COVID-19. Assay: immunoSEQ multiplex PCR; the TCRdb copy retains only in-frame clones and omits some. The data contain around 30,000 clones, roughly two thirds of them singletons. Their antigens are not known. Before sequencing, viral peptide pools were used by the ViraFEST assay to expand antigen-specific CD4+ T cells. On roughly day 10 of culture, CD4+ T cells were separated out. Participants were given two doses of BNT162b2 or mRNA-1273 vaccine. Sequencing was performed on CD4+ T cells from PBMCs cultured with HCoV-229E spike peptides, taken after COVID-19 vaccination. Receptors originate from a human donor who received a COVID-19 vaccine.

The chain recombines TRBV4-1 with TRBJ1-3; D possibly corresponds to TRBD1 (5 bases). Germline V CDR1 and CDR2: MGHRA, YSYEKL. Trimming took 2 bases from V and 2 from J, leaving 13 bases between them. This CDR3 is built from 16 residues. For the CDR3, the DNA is TGCGCCAGCAGCCAACGGGGGATAGACCCTGGAAACACCATATATTTT. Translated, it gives CASSQRGIDPGNTIYF.

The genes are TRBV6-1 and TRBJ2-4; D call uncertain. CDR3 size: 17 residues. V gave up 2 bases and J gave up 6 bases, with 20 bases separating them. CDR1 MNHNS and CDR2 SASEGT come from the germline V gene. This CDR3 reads CASSETLGLQFGNIQYF. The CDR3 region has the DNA TGTGCCAGCAGTGAAACGTTAGGGTTGCAATTTGGAAACATTCAGTACTTC.

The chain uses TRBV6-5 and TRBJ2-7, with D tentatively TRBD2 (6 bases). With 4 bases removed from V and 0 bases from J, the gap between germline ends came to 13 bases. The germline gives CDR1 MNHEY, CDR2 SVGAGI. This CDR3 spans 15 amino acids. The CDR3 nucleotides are TGTGCCAGCAGTTTGGACGGAGGGCGCTCCTACGAGCAGTACTTC. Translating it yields CASSLDGGRSYEQYF.

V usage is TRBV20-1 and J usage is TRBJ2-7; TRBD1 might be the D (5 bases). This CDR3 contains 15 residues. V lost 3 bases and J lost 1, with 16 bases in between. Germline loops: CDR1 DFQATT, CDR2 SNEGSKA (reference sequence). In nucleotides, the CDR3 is TGCAGTGCTAGTTTATTGAGAGGACAATCCTACGAGCAGTACTTC. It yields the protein CSASLLRGQSYEQYF.

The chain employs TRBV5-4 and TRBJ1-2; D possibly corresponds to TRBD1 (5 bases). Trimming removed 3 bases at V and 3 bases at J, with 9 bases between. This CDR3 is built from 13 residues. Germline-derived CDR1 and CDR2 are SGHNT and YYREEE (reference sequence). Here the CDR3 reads CASSSVRDYGYTF. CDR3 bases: TGTGCCAGCAGCTCGGTCAGGGACTATGGCTACACCTTC.

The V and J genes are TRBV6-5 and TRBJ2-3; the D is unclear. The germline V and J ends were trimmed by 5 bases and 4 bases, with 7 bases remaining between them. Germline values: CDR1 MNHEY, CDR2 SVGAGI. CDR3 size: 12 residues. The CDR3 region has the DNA TGTGCCAGCAGTCCAAATGCAGATACGCAGTATTTT. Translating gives CASSPNADTQYF.

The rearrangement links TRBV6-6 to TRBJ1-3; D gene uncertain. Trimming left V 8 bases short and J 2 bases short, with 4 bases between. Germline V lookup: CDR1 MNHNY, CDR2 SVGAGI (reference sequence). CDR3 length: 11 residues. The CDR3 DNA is TGTGCCAGCGGAACTGGAAACACCATATATTTT. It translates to CASGTGNTIYF.

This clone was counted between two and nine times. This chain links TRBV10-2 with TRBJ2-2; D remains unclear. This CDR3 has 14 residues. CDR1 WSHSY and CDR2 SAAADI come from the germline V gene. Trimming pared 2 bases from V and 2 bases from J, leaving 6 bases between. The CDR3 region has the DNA TGCGCCAGCAGTGAGGCTATCAACACCGGGGAGCTGTTTTTT. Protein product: CASSEAINTGELFF.

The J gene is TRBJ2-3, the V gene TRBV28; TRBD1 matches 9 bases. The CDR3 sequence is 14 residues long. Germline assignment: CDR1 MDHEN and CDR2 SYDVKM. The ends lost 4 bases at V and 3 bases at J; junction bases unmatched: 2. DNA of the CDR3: TGTGCCAGCAGTTCGGACAGGGGAACAGATACGCAGTATTTT. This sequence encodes CASSSDRGTDTQYF.

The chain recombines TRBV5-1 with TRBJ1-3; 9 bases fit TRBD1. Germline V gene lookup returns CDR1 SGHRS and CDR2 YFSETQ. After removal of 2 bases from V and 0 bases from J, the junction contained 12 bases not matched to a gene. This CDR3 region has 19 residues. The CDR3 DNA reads TGCGCCAGCAGCTTTAATGCCGTTAGGACAGGGGTCTCTGGAAACACCATATATTTT. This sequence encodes CASSFNAVRTGVSGNTIYF.

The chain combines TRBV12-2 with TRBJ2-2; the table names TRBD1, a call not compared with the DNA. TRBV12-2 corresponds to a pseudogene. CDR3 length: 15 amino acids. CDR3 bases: TGTGCAAGTCGCTTGGGACAGGGCAACACCGGGGAGCTGTTTTTT. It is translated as CASRLGQGNTGELFF.

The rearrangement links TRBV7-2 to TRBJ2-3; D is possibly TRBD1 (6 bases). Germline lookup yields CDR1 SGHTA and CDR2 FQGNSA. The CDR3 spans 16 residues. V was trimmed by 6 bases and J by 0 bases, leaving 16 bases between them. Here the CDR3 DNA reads TGTGCCAGCAGTCAGGGGCTGCGGAGTAGCACAGATACGCAGTATTTT. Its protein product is CASSQGLRSSTDTQYF.

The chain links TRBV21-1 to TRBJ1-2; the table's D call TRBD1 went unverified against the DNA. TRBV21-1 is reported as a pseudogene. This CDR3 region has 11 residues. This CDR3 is CARDRDYGYTF. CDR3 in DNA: TGTGCCAGGGACAGGGACTATGGCTACACCTTC.

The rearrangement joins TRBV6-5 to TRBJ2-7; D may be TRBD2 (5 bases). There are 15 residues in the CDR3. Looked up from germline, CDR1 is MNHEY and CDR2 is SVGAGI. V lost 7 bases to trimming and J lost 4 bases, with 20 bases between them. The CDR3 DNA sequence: TGTGCCAGCATGAGATCACCATCTAGCCCTTACGAGCAGTACTTC. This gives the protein CASMRSPSSPYEQYF.

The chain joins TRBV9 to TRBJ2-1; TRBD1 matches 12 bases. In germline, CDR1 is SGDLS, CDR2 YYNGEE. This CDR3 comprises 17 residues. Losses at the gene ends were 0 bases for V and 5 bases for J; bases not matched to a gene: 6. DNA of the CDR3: TGTGCCAGCAGCGTAGGAGCCGGGACAGGGGGCAACAATGAGCAGTTCTTC. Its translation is CASSVGAGTGGNNEQFF.

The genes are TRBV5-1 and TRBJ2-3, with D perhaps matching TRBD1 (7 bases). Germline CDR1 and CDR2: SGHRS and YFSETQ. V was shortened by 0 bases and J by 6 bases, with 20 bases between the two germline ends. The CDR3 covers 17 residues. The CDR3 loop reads CASSLDFMTGRGDTQYF. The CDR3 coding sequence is TGCGCCAGCAGCTTGGATTTCATGACAGGGCGGGGTGATACGCAGTATTTT.

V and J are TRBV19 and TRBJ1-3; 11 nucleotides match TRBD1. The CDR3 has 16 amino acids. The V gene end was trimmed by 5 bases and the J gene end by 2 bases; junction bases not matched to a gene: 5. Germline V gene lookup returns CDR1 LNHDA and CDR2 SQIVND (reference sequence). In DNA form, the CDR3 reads TGTGCCAGTAGTGCTACGGGACAGGGGGCTGGAAACACCATATATTTT. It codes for CASSATGQGAGNTIYF.

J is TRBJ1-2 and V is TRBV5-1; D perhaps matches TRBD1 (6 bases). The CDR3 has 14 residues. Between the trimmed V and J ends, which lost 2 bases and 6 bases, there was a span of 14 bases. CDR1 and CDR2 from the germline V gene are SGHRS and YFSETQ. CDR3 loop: CASSFLQGGDGYTF. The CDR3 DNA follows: TGCGCCAGCAGCTTTCTACAGGGTGGCGATGGCTACACCTTC.